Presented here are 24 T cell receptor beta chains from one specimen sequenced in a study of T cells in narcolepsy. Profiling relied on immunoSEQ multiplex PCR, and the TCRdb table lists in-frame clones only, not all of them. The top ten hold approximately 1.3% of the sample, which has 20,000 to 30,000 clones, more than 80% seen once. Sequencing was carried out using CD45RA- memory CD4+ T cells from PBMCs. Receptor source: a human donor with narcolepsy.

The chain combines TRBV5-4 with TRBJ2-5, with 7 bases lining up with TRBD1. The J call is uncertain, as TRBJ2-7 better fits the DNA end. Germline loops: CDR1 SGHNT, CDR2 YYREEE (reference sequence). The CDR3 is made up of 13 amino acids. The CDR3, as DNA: TGTGCCAGCAGACCCCCGACAGGGCTCGAGCAGTACTTC. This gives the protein CASRPPTGLEQYF.

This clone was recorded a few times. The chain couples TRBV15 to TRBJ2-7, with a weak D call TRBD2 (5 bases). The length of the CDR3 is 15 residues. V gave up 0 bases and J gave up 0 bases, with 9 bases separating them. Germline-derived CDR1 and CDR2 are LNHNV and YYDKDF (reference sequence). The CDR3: CATSRERGSSYEQYF. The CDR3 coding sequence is TGTGCCACCAGCAGAGAAAGAGGGAGCTCCTACGAGCAGTACTTC.

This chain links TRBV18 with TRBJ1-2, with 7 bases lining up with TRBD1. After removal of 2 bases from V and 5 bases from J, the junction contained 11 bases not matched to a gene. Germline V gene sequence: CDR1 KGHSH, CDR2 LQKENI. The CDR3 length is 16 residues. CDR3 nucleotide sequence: TGTGCCAGCTCACCAGATCTCGGGGACAGAACATATGGCTACACCTTC. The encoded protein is CASSPDLGDRTYGYTF.

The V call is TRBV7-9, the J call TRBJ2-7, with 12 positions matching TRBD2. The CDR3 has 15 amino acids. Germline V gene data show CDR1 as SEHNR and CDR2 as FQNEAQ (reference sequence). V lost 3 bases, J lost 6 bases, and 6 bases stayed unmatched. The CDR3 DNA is TGTGCCAGCAGCTTGGGACTAGCGGGTGGGGGCGAGCAGTACTTC. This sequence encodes CASSLGLAGGGEQYF. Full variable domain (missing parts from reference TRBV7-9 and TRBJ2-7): DTGVSQNPRHKITKRGQNVTFRCDPISEHNRLYWYRQTLGQGPEFLTYFQNEAQLEKSRLLSDRFSAERPKGSFSTLEIQRTEQGDSAMYLCASSLGLAGGGEQYFGPGTRLTVT.

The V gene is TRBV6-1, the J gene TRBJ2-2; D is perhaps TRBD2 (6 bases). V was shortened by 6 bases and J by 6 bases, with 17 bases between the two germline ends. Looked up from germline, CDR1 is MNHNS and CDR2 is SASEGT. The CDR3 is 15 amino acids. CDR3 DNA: TGTGCCAGCAGCCTCGAGGGGAGGAGATCCGGGGAGCTGTTTTTT. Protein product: CASSLEGRRSGELFF.

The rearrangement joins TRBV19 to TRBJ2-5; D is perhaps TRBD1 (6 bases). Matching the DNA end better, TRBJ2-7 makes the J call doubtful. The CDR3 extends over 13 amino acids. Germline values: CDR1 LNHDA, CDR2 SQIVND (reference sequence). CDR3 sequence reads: CASSIVWGREQYF. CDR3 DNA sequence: TGTGCCAGTAGTATAGTCTGGGGGCGCGAGCAGTACTTC.

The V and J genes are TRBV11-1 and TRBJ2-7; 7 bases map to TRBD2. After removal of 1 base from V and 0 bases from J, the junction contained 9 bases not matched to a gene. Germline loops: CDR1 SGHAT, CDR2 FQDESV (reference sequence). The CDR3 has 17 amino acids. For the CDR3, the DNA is TGTGCCAGCAGCTTAGGGAGGGGAGGGCCCCTCTCCTACGAGCAGTACTTC. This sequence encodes CASSLGRGGPLSYEQYF.

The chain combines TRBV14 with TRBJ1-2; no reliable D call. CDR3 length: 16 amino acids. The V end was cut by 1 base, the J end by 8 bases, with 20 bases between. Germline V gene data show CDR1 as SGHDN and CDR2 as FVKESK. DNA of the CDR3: TGTGCCAGCAGCCAAGGAATGGCAGGATCCTTTAGGGGCTACACCTTC. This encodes CASSQGMAGSFRGYTF.

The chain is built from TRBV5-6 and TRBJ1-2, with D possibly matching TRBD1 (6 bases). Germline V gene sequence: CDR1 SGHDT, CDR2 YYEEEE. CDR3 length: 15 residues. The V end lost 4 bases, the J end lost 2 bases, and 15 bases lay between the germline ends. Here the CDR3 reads CASSRPGTTNYGYTF. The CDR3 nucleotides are TGTGCCAGCAGCAGACCCGGGACAACGAACTATGGCTACACCTTC.

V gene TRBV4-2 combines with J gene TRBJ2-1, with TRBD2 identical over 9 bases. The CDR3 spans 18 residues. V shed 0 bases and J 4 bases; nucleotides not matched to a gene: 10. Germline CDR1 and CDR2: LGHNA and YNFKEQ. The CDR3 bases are TGTGCCAGCAGCCAAGATGGACCCGCAGCGGGGGGATACAATGAGCAGTTCTTC. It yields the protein CASSQDGPAAGGYNEQFF.

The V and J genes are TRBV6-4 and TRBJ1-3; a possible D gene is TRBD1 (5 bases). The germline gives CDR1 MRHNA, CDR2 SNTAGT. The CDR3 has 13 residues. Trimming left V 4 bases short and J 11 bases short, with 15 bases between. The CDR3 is CASSAQGGVPIYF. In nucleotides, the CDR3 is TGTGCCAGCAGTGCCCAAGGAGGGGTCCCCATATATTTT.

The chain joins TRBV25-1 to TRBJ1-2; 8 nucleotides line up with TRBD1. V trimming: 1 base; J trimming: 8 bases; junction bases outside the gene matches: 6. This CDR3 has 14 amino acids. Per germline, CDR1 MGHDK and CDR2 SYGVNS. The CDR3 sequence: CASSEWRTGQGYTF. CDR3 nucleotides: TGTGCCAGCAGTGAATGGCGGACAGGGCAAGGCTACACCTTC.

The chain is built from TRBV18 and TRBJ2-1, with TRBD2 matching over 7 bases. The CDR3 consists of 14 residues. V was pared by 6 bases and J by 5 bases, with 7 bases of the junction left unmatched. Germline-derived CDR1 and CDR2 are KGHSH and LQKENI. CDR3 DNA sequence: TGTGCCAGCTCCCCCGCGGGAGTAAACAATGAGCAGTTCTTC. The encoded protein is CASSPAGVNNEQFF.

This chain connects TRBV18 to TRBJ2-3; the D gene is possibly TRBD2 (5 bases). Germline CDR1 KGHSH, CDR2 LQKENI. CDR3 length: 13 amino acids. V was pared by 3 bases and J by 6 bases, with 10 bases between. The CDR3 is CASSPFSADTQYF. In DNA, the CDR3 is TGTGCCAGCTCACCTTTTAGCGCGGATACGCAGTATTTT.

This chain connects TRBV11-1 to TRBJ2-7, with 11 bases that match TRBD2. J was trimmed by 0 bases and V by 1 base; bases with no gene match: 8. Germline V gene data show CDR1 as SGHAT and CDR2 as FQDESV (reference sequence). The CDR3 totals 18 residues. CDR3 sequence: CASSLGVPSGGNSYEQYF. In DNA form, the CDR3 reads TGTGCCAGCAGCTTAGGGGTCCCTAGCGGGGGGAACTCCTACGAGCAGTACTTC.

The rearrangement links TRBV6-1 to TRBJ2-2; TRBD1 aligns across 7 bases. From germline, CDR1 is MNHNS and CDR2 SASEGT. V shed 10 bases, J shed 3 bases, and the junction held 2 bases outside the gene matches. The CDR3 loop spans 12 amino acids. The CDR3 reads CATQGDTGELFF. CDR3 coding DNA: TGTGCCACCCAGGGGGACACCGGGGAGCTGTTTTTT.

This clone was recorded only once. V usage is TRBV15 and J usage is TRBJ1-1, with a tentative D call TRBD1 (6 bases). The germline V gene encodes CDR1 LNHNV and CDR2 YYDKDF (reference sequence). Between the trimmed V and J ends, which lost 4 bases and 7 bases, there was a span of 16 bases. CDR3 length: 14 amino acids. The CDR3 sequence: CATSIKPGQVEAFF. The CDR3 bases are TGTGCCACCAGCATAAAACCGGGACAAGTTGAAGCTTTCTTT. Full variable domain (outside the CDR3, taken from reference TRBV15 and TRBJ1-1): DAMVIQNPRYQVTQFGKPVTLSCSQTLNHNVMYWYQQKSSQAPKLLFHYYDKDFNNEADTPDNFQSRRPNTSFCFLDIRSPGLGDTAMYLCATSIKPGQVEAFFGQGTRLTVV.

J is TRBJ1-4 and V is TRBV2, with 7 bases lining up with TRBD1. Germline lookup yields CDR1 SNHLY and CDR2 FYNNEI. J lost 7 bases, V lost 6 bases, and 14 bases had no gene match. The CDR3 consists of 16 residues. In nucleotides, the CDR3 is TGTGCCAGCAGCGATCCGACAGGGAAAAAGGGTGAAAAACTGTTTTTT. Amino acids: CASSDPTGKKGEKLFF.

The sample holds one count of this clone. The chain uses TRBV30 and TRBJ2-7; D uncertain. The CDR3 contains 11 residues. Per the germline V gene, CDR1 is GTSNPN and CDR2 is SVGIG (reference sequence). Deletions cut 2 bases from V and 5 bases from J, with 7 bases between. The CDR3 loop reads CAWSMGHEQYF. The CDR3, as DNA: TGTGCCTGGAGTATGGGCCACGAGCAGTACTTC.

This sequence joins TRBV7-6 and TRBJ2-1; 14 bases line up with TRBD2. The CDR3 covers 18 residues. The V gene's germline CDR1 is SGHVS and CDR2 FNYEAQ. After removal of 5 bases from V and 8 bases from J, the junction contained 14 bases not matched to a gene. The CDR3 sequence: CASSRARGLAGERDEQFF. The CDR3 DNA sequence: TGTGCCAGCAGCCGCGCTAGGGGACTAGCGGGAGAAAGGGATGAGCAGTTCTTC.

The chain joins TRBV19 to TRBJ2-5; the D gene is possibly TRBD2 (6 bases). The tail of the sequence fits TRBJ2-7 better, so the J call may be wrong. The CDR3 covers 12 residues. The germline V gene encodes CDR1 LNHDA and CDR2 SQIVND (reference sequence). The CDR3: CASGRGDYEQYF. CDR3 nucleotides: TGTGCCAGTGGGCGGGGCGACTACGAGCAGTACTTC.

In DNA form, the CDR3 reads TGTGCCAGCAGTCAGAGTAGAACTAGTTCCCAGTTCTTC. Translation gives CASSQSRTSSQFF. The chain combines TRBV6-5 with TRBJ2-1; D may be TRBD2 (5 bases). CDR1 MNHEY and CDR2 SVGAGI come from the germline V gene. Trimming took off 5 bases at V and 13 bases at J, with 18 bases between the two ends. The CDR3 covers 13 residues.

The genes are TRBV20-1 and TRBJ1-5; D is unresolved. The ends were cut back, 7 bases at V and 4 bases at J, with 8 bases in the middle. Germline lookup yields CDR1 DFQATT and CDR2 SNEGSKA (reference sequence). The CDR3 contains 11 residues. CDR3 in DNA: TGCAGTGTATCAGAAAATCAGCCCCAGCATTTT. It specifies CSVSENQPQHF.

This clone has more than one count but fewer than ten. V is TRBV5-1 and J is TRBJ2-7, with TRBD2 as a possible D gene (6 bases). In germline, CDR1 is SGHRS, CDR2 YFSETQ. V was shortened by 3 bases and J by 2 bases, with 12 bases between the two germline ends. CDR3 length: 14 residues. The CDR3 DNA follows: TGCGCCAGCAGCTACCTCGGCGGGACCTACGAGCAGTACTTC. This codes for CASSYLGGTYEQYF.